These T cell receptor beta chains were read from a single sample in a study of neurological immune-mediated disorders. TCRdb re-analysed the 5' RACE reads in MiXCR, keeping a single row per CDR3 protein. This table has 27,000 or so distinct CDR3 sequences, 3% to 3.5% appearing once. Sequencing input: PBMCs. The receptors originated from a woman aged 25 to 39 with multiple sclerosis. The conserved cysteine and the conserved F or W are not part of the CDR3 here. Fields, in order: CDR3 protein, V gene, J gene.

CDR3 protein: ASSLLLASEQY
V gene: TRBV7-2
J gene: TRBJ2-7

CDR3 protein: ASSLGTPPYEQY
V gene: TRBV7-9
J gene: TRBJ2-7

CDR3 protein: ASSLDGTGITETQY
V gene: TRBV7-2
J gene: TRBJ2-5

CDR3 protein: SGRDFPYEQY
V gene: TRBV20-1
J gene: TRBJ2-7

CDR3 protein: ASSVEGRGRNTEAF
V gene: TRBV9
J gene: TRBJ1-1

CDR3 protein: ASSPLRFYNEQF
V gene: TRBV7-2
J gene: TRBJ2-1

CDR3 protein: ASRGQPALAGELF
V gene: TRBV12-3/TRBV12-4
J gene: TRBJ2-2

CDR3 protein: ASTPPRGRGGELF
V gene: TRBV7-2
J gene: TRBJ2-2

CDR3 protein: SAGRGDTEAF
V gene: TRBV29-1
J gene: TRBJ1-1

CDR3 protein: ASTDGQGNEQY
V gene: TRBV6-5
J gene: TRBJ2-7

CDR3 protein: ASSQAAGAGTSKDNEQF
V gene: TRBV4-1
J gene: TRBJ2-1

CDR3 protein: SASPVGGYT
V gene: TRBV20-1
J gene: TRBJ1-2

CDR3 protein: ASSLGKLGEKLF
V gene: TRBV5-1
J gene: TRBJ1-4

CDR3 protein: ASSFGLTNIQY
V gene: TRBV7-8
J gene: TRBJ2-4

CDR3 protein: SARRGGTNTEAF
V gene: TRBV20-1
J gene: TRBJ1-1

CDR3 protein: ASSFGGQTEAF
V gene: TRBV11-2
J gene: TRBJ1-1

CDR3 protein: ASSIQGRVEAF
V gene: TRBV19
J gene: TRBJ1-1

CDR3 protein: ASEAGQSYNEQF
V gene: TRBV5-1
J gene: TRBJ2-1

CDR3 protein: SASSGTGLFYEQY
V gene: TRBV29-1
J gene: TRBJ2-7

CDR3 protein: ASSQAWANTEAF
V gene: TRBV3-1
J gene: TRBJ1-1

CDR3 protein: SATGQGARGGKTIY
V gene: TRBV20-1
J gene: TRBJ1-3

CDR3 protein: ASSRDGRGTEAF
V gene: TRBV5-1
J gene: TRBJ1-1

CDR3 protein: ASSFAGDSYEQY
V gene: TRBV12-3/TRBV12-4
J gene: TRBJ2-7

CDR3 protein: ASSLTGLAGVVFHEQY
V gene: TRBV4-2
J gene: TRBJ2-7

CDR3 protein: ASRAHPNQPQN
V gene: TRBV6-5
J gene: TRBJ1-5

CDR3 protein: ASSFAGQGKLF
V gene: TRBV12-3/TRBV12-4
J gene: TRBJ1-4

CDR3 protein: ASSYIALSYNEQF
V gene: TRBV7-9
J gene: TRBJ2-1

CDR3 protein: SAQTPAAQN
V gene: TRBV20-1
J gene: TRBJ1-5

CDR3 protein: ASREAPSTDTQY
V gene: TRBV12-3/TRBV12-4
J gene: TRBJ2-3